The rows below give T cell receptor beta chains drawn from one sample of a study of blood T cell repertoires in COVID-19. TCRdb keeps only in-frame clones here, not all; method: immunoSEQ multiplex PCR. The sample gives around 60,000 clones, about 83% of which show up once; about 3.5% is in the top ten. Source material: peripheral blood. The receptors stem from an elderly woman with acute or convalescent COVID-19. Each CDR3 is given with its conserved first and last residue. A D gene is named only where the DNA matches it firmly. Size tells how often a clone was seen (once, few, many) or the class of an expanded clone, and some rows leave it out.

D gene | clone size | J gene | V gene | CDR3 protein | CDR3 DNA
NA | NA | TRBJ2-1 | TRBV15 | CATSRVDYNEQFF | TGTGCCACCAGCAGAGTAGACTACAATGAGCAGTTCTTC
TRBD1 | NA | TRBJ1-2 | TRBV6-5 | CASSRGQFYGYTF | TGTGCCAGCAGCAGGGGACAGTTCTATGGCTACACCTTC
NA | few | TRBJ1-4 | TRBV4-3 | CASSQGSTRNEKLFF | TGCGCCAGCAGCCAAGGATCAACGCGGAATGAAAAACTGTTTTTT
NA | NA | TRBJ1-1 | TRBV19 | CASSPTLPTEAFF | TGTGCCAGTAGCCCGACACTTCCCACTGAAGCTTTCTTT
NA | few | TRBJ1-5 | TRBV7-2 | CASRRGGQPQHF | TGTGCCAGCAGGAGGGGGGGACAGCCCCAGCATTTT
NA | once | TRBJ1-2 | TRBV6-2/TRBV6-3 | CASSYSKGASYGYTF | TGTGCCAGCAGTTACTCGAAAGGGGCCTCTTATGGCTACACCTTC
NA | NA | TRBJ1-2 | TRBV29-1 | CSVEGTTANYGYTF | TGCAGCGTTGAAGGAACGACAGCTAACTATGGCTACACCTTC
NA | NA | TRBJ2-1 | TRBV11-2 | CASSPDYEQFF | TGTGCCAGCAGCCCCGACTATGAGCAGTTCTTC
TRBD1 | NA | TRBJ2-1 | TRBV7-3 | CASSLRQGLEQFF | TGTGCCAGCAGCTTACGACAGGGCCTCGAGCAGTTCTTC
NA | NA | TRBJ2-7 | TRBV6-5 | CASSYSAQRSGEQYF | TGTGCCAGCAGTTACTCGGCCCAGCGGTCGGGCGAGCAGTACTTC
NA | NA | TRBJ2-5 | TRBV7-7 | CASSLAGGRGETQYF | TGTGCCAGCAGCTTAGCGGGAGGGAGGGGGGAGACCCAGTACTTC
NA | NA | TRBJ1-2 | TRBV2 | CASDGLSADYGYTF | TGTGCCAGCGATGGCCTCTCTGCCGACTATGGCTACACCTTC
NA | NA | TRBJ1-6 | TRBV5-1 | CASSPRSGDSPLHF | TGCGCCAGCAGCCCGCGATCCGGGGATTCACCCCTCCACTTT
TRBD1 | NA | TRBJ1-3 | TRBV6-5 | CASSTRQGSWDTIYF | TGTGCCAGCAGTACCAGACAGGGTTCGTGGGACACCATATATTTT
TRBD1 | NA | TRBJ1-3 | TRBV5-4 | CASSNLFRGSSGNTIYF | TGTGCCAGCAGTAATCTATTCAGGGGGTCATCCGGAAACACCATATATTTT
TRBD1 | NA | TRBJ2-5 | TRBV18 | CASSLPGQGYPQETQYF | TGTGCCAGCTCATTACCGGGACAGGGGTACCCTCAAGAGACCCAGTACTTC
NA | NA | TRBJ1-6 | TRBV9 | CASSVEQVVYNSPLHF | TGTGCCAGCAGCGTAGAACAGGTCGTCTATAATTCACCCCTCCACTTT
TRBD1 | NA | TRBJ2-3 | TRBV4-1 | CASSQIPRDRGADTQYF | TGCGCCAGCAGCCAAATCCCCCGGGACAGGGGCGCAGATACGCAGTATTTT
NA | once | TRBJ1-4 | TRBV2 | CASSDSPATNEKLFF | TGTGCCAGCAGTGACAGTCCTGCAACTAATGAAAAACTGTTTTTT
NA | NA | TRBJ1-2 | TRBV5-1 | CASSLALAGFSGYTF | TGCGCCAGCAGCTTGGCCCTCGCGGGGTTTAGTGGCTACACCTTC
TRBD2 | NA | TRBJ2-3 | TRBV4-1 | CASSQPKTSGRAKWVDTQYF | TGCGCCAGCAGCCAACCCAAGACTAGCGGGAGGGCCAAGTGGGTAGATACGCAGTATTTT
TRBD1 | NA | TRBJ2-7 | TRBV24-1 | CATPRTGGHEQYF | TGTGCCACCCCGAGGACAGGGGGCCACGAGCAGTACTTC
NA | few | TRBJ2-1 | TRBV27 | CASSRSYNEQFF | TGTGCCAGCAGTCGCTCCTACAATGAGCAGTTCTTC
TRBD1 | NA | TRBJ1-1 | TRBV5-6 | CASTTGGSPEAFF | TGTGCCAGTACGACAGGGGGATCCCCTGAAGCTTTCTTT
TRBD1 | NA | TRBJ1-6 | TRBV11-2 | CASSTTGMSSPLHF | TGTGCCAGCAGCACGACAGGGATGAGTTCACCCCTCCACTTT
NA | NA | TRBJ2-7 | TRBV19 | CASSMILSYEQYF | TGTGCCAGTAGTATGATACTTTCCTACGAGCAGTACTTC
TRBD1 | NA | TRBJ1-2 | TRBV19 | CASSTGTGATYGYTF | TGTGCCAGTAGTACCGGGACAGGAGCCACTTATGGCTACACCTTC
NA | few | TRBJ1-2 | TRBV27 | CASSLVGGHGYTF | TGTGCCAGCAGTTTAGTAGGAGGGCACGGCTACACCTTC
NA | once | TRBJ1-3 | TRBV21-1 | CASSKGDSSSGNTIYF | TGTGCCAGCAGCAAAGGGGACTCCAGCTCTGGAAACACCATATATTTT
TRBD1 | NA | TRBJ2-1 | TRBV9 | CASSVTGDNEQFF | TGTGCCAGCAGCGTAACAGGGGACAATGAGCAGTTCTTC
NA | NA | TRBJ1-2 | TRBV18 | CASSPDSNYGYTF | TGTGCCAGCTCACCGGACAGCAACTATGGCTACACCTTC
NA | NA | TRBJ2-7 | TRBV28 | CASQNLAPALQYF | TGTGCCAGCCAGAATTTAGCCCCCGCCTTACAGTACTTC
NA | few | TRBJ2-3 | TRBV5-8 | CASSHIPGVVTDTQYF | TGTGCCAGCAGCCACATTCCGGGAGTTGTTACAGATACGCAGTATTTT
NA | NA | TRBJ2-1 | TRBV2 | CASSDQQGHNEQFF | TGTGCCAGCAGTGACCAGCAGGGCCACAATGAGCAGTTCTTC